This entry lists 6 T cell receptor beta chains sequenced from one sample in a study of T cell responses to AZD1222 COVID-19 vaccine. Data came from immunoSEQ multiplex PCR; TCRdb stores just in-frame clones and leaves some out. This table holds about 110,000 clones, roughly 87% found once. This sample comprised peripheral blood, obtained on day 0 of MenACWY control vaccination. These TCRs come from an adult in good health.

The chain is built from TRBV27 and TRBJ2-2, with TRBD1 identical over 8 bases. This CDR3 is built from 17 residues. V lost 8 bases to trimming and J lost 0 bases; unmatched junction nucleotides: 11. From germline, CDR1 is MNHEY and CDR2 SMNVEV (reference sequence). The CDR3 protein is CASGELSQGANTGELFF. The CDR3 region has the DNA TGTGCCAGCGGAGAGTTGTCACAGGGGGCGAACACCGGGGAGCTGTTTTTT.

This CDR3 reads CAGAGDPAKNIQYF. The CDR3 DNA sequence: TGTGCCGGGGCGGGGGACCCAGCCAAAAACATTCAGTACTTC. The V gene is TRBV6-5, the J gene TRBJ2-4; 7 nucleotides align to TRBD2. The trim removed 11 bases at V and 0 bases at J, leaving 7 bases unmatched. Looked up from germline, CDR1 is MNHEY and CDR2 is SVGAGI. The CDR3 spans 14 residues.

This chain uses TRBV13 with TRBJ2-7, with TRBD2 matching 8 bases. The V gene's germline CDR1 is PRHDT and CDR2 FYEKMQ (reference sequence). The CDR3 runs to 15 residues. V dropped 0 bases and J dropped 2; count of bases not matched to a gene: 3. CDR3 loop: CASSLGVGGAYEQYF. CDR3 bases: TGTGCCAGCAGCTTAGGAGTCGGGGGGGCCTACGAGCAGTACTTC.

This sequence joins TRBV7-9 and TRBJ1-1, with no clear D. Trimming stripped 5 bases from V and 8 bases from J, with 18 bases between. Per germline, CDR1 SEHNR and CDR2 FQNEAQ (reference sequence). CDR3 length: 14 amino acids. CDR3 region: CASSPEAGLKEAFF. CDR3 coding DNA: TGTGCCAGCAGCCCCGAGGCAGGATTGAAGGAAGCTTTCTTT.

This chain links TRBV19 with TRBJ1-5, with TRBD1 matching over 7 bases. Unmatched junction bases numbered 11, after V lost 7 bases and J lost 5 bases. The CDR3 length is 15 residues. Germline V gene data show CDR1 as LNHDA and CDR2 as SQIVND (reference sequence). The CDR3 here is CASTWTGRDHQPQHF. CDR3 nucleotides: TGTGCCAGTACCTGGACAGGCCGAGACCATCAGCCCCAGCATTTT.

The rearrangement links TRBV6-2 or TRBV6-3 to TRBJ1-5; 8 bases match TRBD1. Germline trimming cut 4 bases from V and 1 base from J; bases unmatched to any gene: 6. In germline, CDR1 is MNHEY, CDR2 SVGEGT. The CDR3 consists of 16 residues. CDR3 nucleotide sequence: TGTGCCAGCAGTTCTCTCGACAGGGGAAGCAATCAGCCCCAGCATTTT. Its translation: CASSSLDRGSNQPQHF.